The next 16 T cell receptor beta chains were all read from a single sample in a study of cytomegalovirus exposure and HLA in healthy donors. This PCR relied on a set of 60 Vbeta primers and 13 Jbeta primers. Generated by immunoSEQ multiplex PCR, the TCRdb table keeps only in-frame clones and is missing some. Of approximately 120,000 clones in the sample, 81% are singletons; the top ten hold around 2.1%. Sequencing was done on a sample of PBMCs. The receptors come from a woman aged 25-40 years in good health and CMV-seronegative.

The V gene is TRBV5-6, the J gene TRBJ2-1; 8 bases fit TRBD1. CDR1 and CDR2 (germline): SGHDT, YYEEEE. The CDR3 has 16 residues. Trimming cost V 4 bases and J 4 bases; bases outside gene matches: 10. The CDR3 nucleotides are TGTGCCAGCAGCCCGTTTACCGGACAGGGTTACAATGAGCAGTTCTTC. Protein: CASSPFTGQGYNEQFF.

This sequence joins TRBV7-7 and TRBJ2-2; no clear D. CDR1 is SSHAT, CDR2 FNYEAQ, per germline (reference sequence). This CDR3 is built from 15 residues. V was trimmed by 3 bases and J by 0 bases, leaving 8 bases between them. The CDR3 DNA sequence: TGTGCCAGCAGCTTTCAGTTTGCGAACACCGGGGAGCTGTTTTTT. Its protein product is CASSFQFANTGELFF.

The rearrangement links TRBV5-1 to TRBJ2-4, with 9 bases aligning to TRBD2. The CDR3 loop spans 16 amino acids. Germline assignment: CDR1 SGHRS and CDR2 YFSETQ. V dropped 3 bases and J dropped 1; count of bases not matched to a gene: 5. The CDR3 reads CASSSASGNAKNIQYF. DNA for the CDR3: TGCGCCAGCAGCTCCGCTAGCGGGAATGCCAAAAACATTCAGTACTTC.

This clone showed up just a few times. The chain uses TRBV18 and TRBJ2-1, with D maybe TRBD1 (7 bases). The CDR3 runs 15 residues. V was cut by 2 bases and J by 5 bases, with 13 bases left in between. Germline lookup yields CDR1 KGHSH and CDR2 LQKENI. The CDR3 region has the DNA TGTGCCAGCTCACCAGCTGGCGGGACAGACAATGAGCAGTTCTTC. It codes for CASSPAGGTDNEQFF.

J is TRBJ2-1 and V is TRBV4-1; 8 bases line up with TRBD1. The CDR3 spans 16 residues. J was trimmed by 2 bases and V by 4 bases; bases with no gene match: 7. Germline CDR1 reads MGHRA; CDR2 reads YSYEKL. This CDR3 reads CASSLGQGMTYNEQFF. CDR3 DNA: TGCGCCAGCAGCCTAGGACAGGGAATGACCTACAATGAGCAGTTCTTC.

The chain employs TRBV27 and TRBJ2-6; TRBD2 is a possible D gene (5 bases). The V and J ends lost 8 bases and 4 bases respectively, with 12 bases between them. The germline V gene encodes CDR1 MNHEY and CDR2 SMNVEV (reference sequence). The CDR3 has 14 amino acids. CDR3 amino acids: CASRRGSGANVLTF. As DNA, the CDR3 is TGTGCCAGCCGCCGCGGGTCAGGGGCCAACGTCCTGACTTTC.

Comments on this clone: The junction and the germline gene differ at one end; a read error may be behind it. The V and J genes are TRBV7-9 and TRBJ2-3; the match to TRBD2 covers 9 bases. The CDR3 is made up of 18 amino acids. Germline loops: CDR1 SEHNR, CDR2 FQNEAQ (reference sequence). The CDR3 loop reads CSSSSPGGGAGGTDTQYF. CDR3 coding DNA: TGTTCCAGCAGCTCCCCCGGGGGCGGCGCGGGAGGGACAGATACGCAGTATTTT.

The gene calls are TRBV5-3 and TRBJ2-5; tentative D call: TRBD2 (5 bases). The last part of the DNA fits TRBJ2-7 better; the J call may be wrong. TRBV5-3 is given ORF status, its function remaining uncertain. There are 12 residues in the CDR3. The CDR3 sequence is CARSRGSYEQYF. CDR3 coding DNA: TGTGCCAGAAGTCGCGGGTCCTACGAGCAGTACTTC.

This clone has more than one count but fewer than ten. V and J are TRBV11-2 and TRBJ2-7; D may be TRBD1 (6 bases). Germline values: CDR1 SGHAT, CDR2 FQNNGV. V lost 3 bases and J lost 2, with 14 bases in between. The CDR3 consists of 15 residues. The CDR3 sequence is CASSLNPQGTYEQYF. CDR3 bases: TGTGCCAGCAGCTTGAACCCACAGGGAACCTACGAGCAGTACTTC.

The chain combines TRBV29-1 with TRBJ2-3; D is uncertain. Trimming left V 2 bases short and J 0 bases short, with 3 bases between. The germline gives CDR1 SQVTM, CDR2 ANQGSEA. CDR3 length: 12 residues. CDR3 coding DNA: TGCAGCGTTGAAACTAGCACAGATACGCAGTATTTT. This gives the protein CSVETSTDTQYF.

V usage is TRBV6-6 and J usage is TRBJ2-7; D remains unclear. Trimming removed 0 bases from V and 3 bases from J, with 9 bases in between. The CDR3 runs 14 residues. Per germline, CDR1 MNHNY and CDR2 SVGAGI (reference sequence). CDR3 sequence (DNA): TGTGCCAGCAGTTACTCTGCATCTATCTACGAGCAGTACTTC. Protein product: CASSYSASIYEQYF.

This chain links TRBV28 with TRBJ2-7; D unclear. Germline V gives CDR1 MDHEN, CDR2 SYDVKM. This CDR3 is 15 amino acids long. V lost 8 bases and J 0 bases, leaving 17 bases between the germline ends. The CDR3: CASLLSLHSSYEQYF. The CDR3 region has the DNA TGTGCCAGCCTCCTCTCCTTACACAGCTCCTACGAGCAGTACTTC.

This chain connects TRBV11-1 to TRBJ1-1; no reliable D call. Germline lookup yields CDR1 SGHAT and CDR2 FQDESV (reference sequence). This CDR3 is built from 13 residues. V lost 5 bases and J lost 4, with 11 bases in between. CDR3: CASSARVGTEAFF. The CDR3, as DNA: TGTGCCAGCAGCGCGAGGGTTGGCACTGAAGCTTTCTTT.

The V gene is TRBV11-2, the J gene TRBJ1-1, with a tentative D call TRBD1 (5 bases). The CDR3 runs to 14 residues. Looked up from germline, CDR1 is SGHAT and CDR2 is FQNNGV. The V gene lost 6 bases and the J gene lost 2 bases, with 13 bases spanning the gap. In nucleotides, the CDR3 is TGTGCCAGCAGTACCGGACACGCTAACACTGAAGCTTTCTTT. This encodes CASSTGHANTEAFF.

The chain carries TRBV7-2 and TRBJ2-2, with 11 positions matching TRBD2. The CDR3 has 17 amino acids. The V and J ends lost 6 bases and 8 bases, in that order; junction bases with no gene match: 14. CDR1 is SGHTA, CDR2 FQGNSA, per germline. CDR3: CASRKELAGVGIGELFF. The CDR3 coding sequence is TGTGCCAGCAGGAAAGAACTAGCGGGAGTGGGAATTGGGGAGCTGTTTTTT. Combining the CDR3 with reference TRBV7-2 and TRBJ2-2 gives the whole variable domain GAGVSQSPSNKVTEKGKDVELRCDPISGHTALYWYRQSLGQGLEFLIYFQGNSAPDKSGLPSDRFSAERTGGSVSTLTIQRTQQEDSAVYLCASRKELAGVGIGELFFGEGSRLTVL.

The chain couples TRBV7-8 to TRBJ2-1; possible D gene TRBD2, 6 bases. From germline, CDR1 is SGHVS and CDR2 FQNEAQ. CDR3 length: 17 residues. Trimming removed 5 bases from V and 10 bases from J, with 27 bases in between. CDR3 bases: TGTGCCAGCAGCGACGGAATCTTTTATGGGCGGGATCAGGAGCAGTTCTTC. The encoded protein is CASSDGIFYGRDQEQFF.